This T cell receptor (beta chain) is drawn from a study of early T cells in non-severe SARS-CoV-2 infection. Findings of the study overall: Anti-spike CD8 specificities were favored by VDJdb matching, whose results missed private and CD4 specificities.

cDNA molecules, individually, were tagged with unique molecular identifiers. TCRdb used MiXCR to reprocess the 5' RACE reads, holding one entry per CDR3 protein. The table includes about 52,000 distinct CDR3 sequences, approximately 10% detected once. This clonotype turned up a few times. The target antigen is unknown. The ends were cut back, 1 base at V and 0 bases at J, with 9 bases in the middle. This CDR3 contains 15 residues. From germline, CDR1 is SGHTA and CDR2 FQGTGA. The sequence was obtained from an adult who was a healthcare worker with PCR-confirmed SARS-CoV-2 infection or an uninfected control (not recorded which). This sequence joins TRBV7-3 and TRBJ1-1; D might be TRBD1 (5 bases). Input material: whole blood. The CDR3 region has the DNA TGTGCCAGCAGCTTAAACGCAGGGCTGAACACTGAAGCTTTCTTT. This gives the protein CASSLNAGLNTEAFF.